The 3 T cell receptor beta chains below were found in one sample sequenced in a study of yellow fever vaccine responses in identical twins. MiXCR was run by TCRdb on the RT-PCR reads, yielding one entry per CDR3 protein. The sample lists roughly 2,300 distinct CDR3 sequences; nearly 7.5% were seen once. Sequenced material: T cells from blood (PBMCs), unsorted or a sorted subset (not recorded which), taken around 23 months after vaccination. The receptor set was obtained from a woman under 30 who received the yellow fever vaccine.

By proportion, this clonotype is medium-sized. CDR3: CSVGRPLAGGYLDTQYF. Written as DNA, the CDR3 is TGCAGCGTTGGACGCCCACTAGCGGGGGGATATCTGGATACGCAGTATTTT. The gene calls are TRBV29-1 and TRBJ2-3; 12 bases match TRBD2. The trim removed 4 bases at V and 6 bases at J, leaving 14 bases unmatched. CDR1 is SQVTM, CDR2 ANQGSEA, per germline. The CDR3 sequence is 17 residues long.

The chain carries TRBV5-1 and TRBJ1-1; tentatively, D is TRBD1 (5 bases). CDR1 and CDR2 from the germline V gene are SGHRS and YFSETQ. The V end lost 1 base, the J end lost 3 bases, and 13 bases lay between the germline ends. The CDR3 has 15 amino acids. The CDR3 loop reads CASSLYQGTYTEAFF. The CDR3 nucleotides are TGCGCCAGCAGCTTGTACCAGGGCACGTACACTGAAGCTTTCTTT.

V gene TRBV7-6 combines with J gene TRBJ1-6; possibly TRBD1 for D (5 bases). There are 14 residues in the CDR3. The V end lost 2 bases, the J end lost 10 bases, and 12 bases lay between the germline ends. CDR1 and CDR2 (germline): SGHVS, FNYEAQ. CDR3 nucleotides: TGTGCCAGCAGCTTATCGGGGACGGGGTCACCCCTCCACTTT. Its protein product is CASSLSGTGSPLHF.